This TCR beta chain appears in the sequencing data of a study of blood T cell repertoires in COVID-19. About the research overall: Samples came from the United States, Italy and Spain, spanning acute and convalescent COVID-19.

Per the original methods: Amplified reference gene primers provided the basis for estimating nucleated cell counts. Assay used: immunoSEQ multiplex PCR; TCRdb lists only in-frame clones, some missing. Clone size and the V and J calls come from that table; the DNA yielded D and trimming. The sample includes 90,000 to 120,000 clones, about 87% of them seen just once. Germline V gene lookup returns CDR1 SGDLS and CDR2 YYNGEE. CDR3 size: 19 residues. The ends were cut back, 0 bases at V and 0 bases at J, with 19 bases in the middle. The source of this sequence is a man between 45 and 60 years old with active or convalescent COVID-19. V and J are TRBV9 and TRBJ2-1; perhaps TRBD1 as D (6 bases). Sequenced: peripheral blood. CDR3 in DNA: TGTGCCAGCAGCGTAGAACAGGGCCGAGCTCTTTCCTCCTACAATGAGCAGTTCTTC. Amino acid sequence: CASSVEQGRALSSYNEQFF.